This passage covers 20 T cell receptor beta chains from one sample sequenced in a study of T cell repertoires in cytomegalovirus infection. TCRdb reprocessed the reads with MiXCR, giving one entry per CDR3 protein. Here the sample spans under 850,000 distinct CDR3 sequences, 30% to 35% being singletons. Antigen specificity for these receptors is unknown. Specimen: cultured PBMCs, collected from culture after CMV antigen stimulation. The receptors come from a human donor in good health (CMV status not recorded). Some clones in this sample may be carry-over from other donors' samples.

V usage is TRBV11-2 and J usage is TRBJ2-1; TRBD2 aligns across 7 bases. V gave up 0 bases and J gave up 3 bases; unmatched junction bases: 2. The CDR3 is 15 amino acids. Germline loops: CDR1 SGHAT, CDR2 FQNNGV. CDR3 bases: TGTGCCAGCAGCTTAGATCCTAGCGGCTACAATGAGCAGTTCTTC. The encoded protein is CASSLDPSGYNEQFF.

Comments on this clonotype: This could be a read error, since a much larger clone is one nucleotide away. J is TRBJ1-4 and V is TRBV6-2 or TRBV6-3; D ambiguous. The CDR3 has 11 amino acids. Germline values: CDR1 MNHEY, CDR2 SVGEGT. The chain's CDR3 is CASLIGEKLLF. The CDR3 DNA follows: TGTGCCAGCCTCATAGGCGAAAAACTGCTTTTT.

This clonotype was counted many times. This sequence joins TRBV10-3 and TRBJ1-1, with TRBD1 matching 7 bases. CDR3 size: 18 residues. V trimming: 1 base; J trimming: 1 base; junction bases outside the gene matches: 12. Germline-derived CDR1 and CDR2 are ENHRY and SYGVKD. The CDR3 DNA reads TGTGCCATCAGTGAGTTAGGGACAGCAGAAGTGGGGAACACTGAAGCTTTCTTT. Protein product: CAISELGTAEVGNTEAFF.

The chain recombines TRBV12-3 or TRBV12-4 with TRBJ2-7; D not resolved. Trimming shortened V by 3 bases and J by 7 bases, and 10 bases separated the two germline ends. CDR3 size: 12 residues. Written as DNA, the CDR3 is TGTGCCAGCAGTTTCGGGTTTGGGGAGCAGTACTTC. Encoded protein: CASSFGFGEQYF.

The chain couples TRBV6-1 to TRBJ2-7; D uncertain. This CDR3 region has 13 residues. Trimming stripped 2 bases from V and 7 bases from J, with 12 bases between. The germline V gene has CDR1 MNHNS and CDR2 SASEGT. CDR3 residues: CASSERTPREQYF. CDR3 coding DNA: TGTGCCAGCAGTGAAAGGACCCCAAGGGAGCAGTACTTC.

The table lists this clonotype with many counts. The rearrangement links TRBV7-2 to TRBJ1-2, with 8 bases fitting TRBD1. Trimming removed 3 bases from V and 4 bases from J; junction bases left unmatched: 4. The germline gives CDR1 SGHTA, CDR2 FQGNSA. The CDR3 spans 14 residues. The CDR3 DNA follows: TGTGCCAGCAGCTTCGGACAGGGAGGCTATGGCTACACCTTC. Residues: CASSFGQGGYGYTF.

With respect to this clonotype: Possible read error: a much larger clone is one base away. This chain connects TRBV7-2 to TRBJ2-7; maybe TRBD2 (6 bases). The CDR3 has 18 residues. With 5 bases removed from V and 0 bases from J, the gap between germline ends came to 23 bases. CDR1 is SGHTA and CDR2 is FQGNSA in the germline V gene. The CDR3 DNA is TGTGCCAGCAGCCCCCACGGCGGAGCGGACTATAGCTCCTACGAGCAGTACTTC. Translated: CASSPHGGADYSSYEQYF.

This clonotype was seen a few times. The chain recombines TRBV12-3 or TRBV12-4 with TRBJ1-1; 7 bases match TRBD1. With 7 bases clipped from V and 4 bases from J, the junction kept 6 bases outside the gene matches. The length of the CDR3 is 13 residues. The CDR3 region has the DNA TGTGCCAGCACATTGGCAGGGGGCACTGAAGCTTTCTTT. This translates into CASTLAGGTEAFF.

This clonotype was seen a handful of times. In nucleotides, the CDR3 is TGCAGTGCTAGGCCAACTGCAGGGGAGGCACCCCTCCACTTT. Translation: CSARPTAGEAPLHF. The chain employs TRBV20-1 and TRBJ1-6, with D possibly TRBD1 on 6 matching bases. Germline assignment: CDR1 DFQATT and CDR2 SNEGSKA (reference sequence). V gave up 3 bases and J gave up 11 bases, with 17 bases separating them. This CDR3 is built from 14 residues.

On this clonotype: A much larger clonotype is one base distant, so this may be a read error. J is TRBJ1-2 and V is TRBV7-2; a possible D gene is TRBD1 (6 bases). The CDR3 sequence is 15 residues long. Trimming stripped 5 bases from V and 4 bases from J, with 17 bases between. The germline V gene encodes CDR1 SGHTA and CDR2 FQGNSA. The CDR3 bases are TGTGCCAGCAGCCACTACGGGACAACCTCCTATGGCTACACCTTC. Amino acids: CASSHYGTTSYGYTF.

The chain combines TRBV6-1 with TRBJ1-2; D is perhaps TRBD1 (5 bases). The germline gives CDR1 MNHNS, CDR2 SASEGT. CDR3 length: 14 amino acids. With 9 bases removed from V and 4 bases from J, the gap between germline ends came to 18 bases. CDR3 nucleotide sequence: TGTGCCAGTTACAAGGGACCGCTCTCCTATGGCTACACCTTC. This encodes CASYKGPLSYGYTF.

Only a few counts were recorded for this clonotype. The J gene is TRBJ1-1, the V gene TRBV27; TRBD1 matches 10 bases. V trimming: 1 base; J trimming: 5 bases; junction bases outside the gene matches: 7. CDR3 length equals 16 residues. Germline-derived CDR1 and CDR2 are MNHEY and SMNVEV (reference sequence). This CDR3 reads CASSLFFPGQGTEAFF. The DNA for the CDR3 is TGTGCCAGCAGTTTATTCTTTCCGGGACAGGGGACTGAAGCTTTCTTT.

The chain carries TRBV4-1 and TRBJ2-4; TRBD2 matches 8 bases. After removal of 1 base from V and 0 bases from J, the junction contained 8 bases not matched to a gene. Germline CDR1 reads MGHRA; CDR2 reads YSYEKL. The CDR3 spans 18 residues. DNA for the CDR3: TGCGCCAGCAGCCAAGGCGTCGCGGGGGGACGAGCCAAAAACATTCAGTACTTC. Residues: CASSQGVAGGRAKNIQYF.

The chain recombines TRBV20-1 with TRBJ2-7; 7 bases map to TRBD1. The germline CDR1 and CDR2 sequences are DFQATT and SNEGSKA (reference sequence). V lost 3 bases and J lost 2; bases outside the gene matches: 4. This CDR3 comprises 13 residues. The CDR3 DNA sequence: TGCAGTGCTAGGGACAGGCGCACCTACGAGCAGTACTTC. It specifies CSARDRRTYEQYF.

The chain links TRBV19 to TRBJ2-1; unclear D gene. V lost 6 bases and J lost 5, with 8 bases in between. Germline lookup yields CDR1 LNHDA and CDR2 SQIVND (reference sequence). There are 12 residues in the CDR3. The chain's CDR3 is CASSTSHNEQFF. The CDR3, as DNA: TGTGCCAGTAGCACTTCGCACAATGAGCAGTTCTTC.

The sample holds many counts of this clonotype. The chain has TRBV7-2 and TRBJ1-4; possibly TRBD1 for D (5 bases). Germline V gene lookup returns CDR1 SGHTA and CDR2 FQGNSA. This CDR3 has 14 residues. V dropped 2 bases and J dropped 8 bases, with 12 bases sitting between them. CDR3 amino acids: CASSLMYRDEKLFF. The CDR3, as DNA: TGTGCCAGCAGCTTAATGTATAGGGACGAAAAACTGTTTTTT.

V gene TRBV14 combines with J gene TRBJ2-7, with TRBD1 matching over 9 bases. The length of the CDR3 is 16 residues. Germline V gene sequence: CDR1 SGHDN, CDR2 FVKESK. The V segment lost 4 bases and the J segment 3 bases; nucleotides outside the gene matches: 10. CDR3 DNA sequence: TGTGCCAGCAGCCGCAGTATAAGGACAGGGGACTACGAGCAGTACTTC. This codes for CASSRSIRTGDYEQYF.

The chain recombines TRBV30 with TRBJ2-7; D is unresolved. V gave up 3 bases and J gave up 3 bases, with 6 bases separating them. The germline gives CDR1 GTSNPN, CDR2 SVGIG (reference sequence). There are 11 residues in the CDR3. CDR3 amino acids: CAWSVSYEQYF. The CDR3 DNA is TGTGCCTGGAGCGTCAGCTACGAGCAGTACTTC.

This clonotype appeared a few times. The genes are TRBV11-2 and TRBJ1-1, with 9 bases fitting TRBD1. Germline CDR1 and CDR2: SGHAT and FQNNGV. J was trimmed by 5 bases and V by 1 base; bases with no gene match: 14. This CDR3 is built from 18 residues. CDR3 in amino acids: CASSLVTDSTGGRTEAFF. The CDR3 DNA is TGTGCCAGCAGCTTAGTCACAGATTCGACAGGGGGAAGGACTGAAGCTTTCTTT.

This clonotype was observed a handful of times. The genes are TRBV28 and TRBJ1-5; a possible D gene is TRBD1 (5 bases). Germline V lookup: CDR1 MDHEN, CDR2 SYDVKM. Trimming took 3 bases from V and 2 from J, leaving 23 bases between them. This CDR3 has 19 amino acids. The CDR3 protein is CASSLGPPGGRVGNQPQHF. CDR3 bases: TGTGCCAGCAGTTTGGGGCCCCCGGGAGGGAGGGTCGGCAATCAGCCCCAGCATTTT.